This record looks at one TCR beta chain sequence and its context. The sample is drawn from a study of blood T cell repertoires in COVID-19. TCRdb's table, derived via immunoSEQ multiplex PCR, lists solely in-frame clones and lacks some. Of 150,000 or so clones in the sample, 84% were seen once. Germline V CDR1 and CDR2: LNHDA, SQIVND (reference sequence). Trimming removed 1 base from V and 8 bases from J; junction bases left unmatched: 6. This CDR3 has 15 amino acids. The sequence came from a woman at least 80 years old with acute or convalescent COVID-19. The sample was peripheral blood. The rearrangement joins TRBV19 to TRBJ2-1; 9 positions match TRBD1. The CDR3, as DNA: TGTGCCAGTAGTATAGGACAGGGGGGGTCCGATGAGCAGTTCTTC. It codes for CASSIGQGGSDEQFF. Variable domain in full (rest from reference TRBV19 and TRBJ2-1): DGGITQSPKYLFRKEGQNVTLSCEQNLNHDAMYWYRQDPGQGLRLIYYSQIVNDFQKGDIAEGYSVSREKKESFPLTVTSAQKNPTAFYLCASSIGQGGSDEQFFGPGTRLTVL.